What follows are 21 T cell receptor beta chains derived from one specimen sequenced in a study of OX40 agonist ivuxolimab in advanced cancers. The method was immunoSEQ multiplex PCR; TCRdb's version includes in-frame clones alone and lacks a portion of them. Seen here are more than 60,000 clones, 75% to 90% observed once, and the top ten hold more than 3%. This specimen consisted of CD4+ or CD8+ T cells sorted from blood, obtained in a trial of the OX40 agonist ivuxolimab. Every receptor here comes from an adult with an advanced solid tumor such as melanoma, head and neck, liver or kidney cancer.

V usage is TRBV2 and J usage is TRBJ2-1; D is uncertain. The germline gives CDR1 SNHLY, CDR2 FYNNEI. V was shortened by 4 bases and J by 0 bases, with 10 bases between the two germline ends. This CDR3 region has 15 residues. DNA of the CDR3: TGTGCCAGCAGTGTTGCCGGAGACTCCTACAATGAGCAGTTCTTC. Translation: CASSVAGDSYNEQFF.

This clone has a handful of counts. This chain uses TRBV9 with TRBJ2-7, with D perhaps matching TRBD1 or TRBD2 (5 bases each). Germline V gene sequence: CDR1 SGDLS, CDR2 YYNGEE. Trimming took off 4 bases at V and 4 bases at J, with 12 bases between the two ends. The CDR3 spans 13 residues. The CDR3 coding sequence is TGTGCCAGCAGCCCAACCTGGGGGTACGAGCAGTACTTC. This sequence encodes CASSPTWGYEQYF.

The J gene is TRBJ2-7, the V gene TRBV6-5, with 7 bases that match TRBD1. CDR1 MNHEY and CDR2 SVGAGI come from the germline V gene. The CDR3 has 14 amino acids. Trimming at V came to 5 bases and at J to 2 bases, leaving 6 bases not matched to a gene. The CDR3 here is CASSPTGLPYEQYF. CDR3 DNA sequence: TGTGCCAGCAGTCCGACAGGGTTGCCCTACGAGCAGTACTTC.

The rearrangement uses TRBV30 and TRBJ2-7, with a weak D call TRBD1 (6 bases). V was shortened by 2 bases and J by 2 bases, with 10 bases between the two germline ends. The CDR3 is made up of 13 amino acids. Germline V gene lookup returns CDR1 GTSNPN and CDR2 SVGIG (reference sequence). CDR3 sequence (DNA): TGTGCCTGGAGTCCTGGACAGACCTACGAGCAGTACTTC. This gives the protein CAWSPGQTYEQYF.

This chain uses TRBV2 with TRBJ2-3; no reliable D call. The germline CDR1 and CDR2 sequences are SNHLY and FYNNEI. This CDR3 region has 12 residues. Deletions cut 5 bases from V and 6 bases from J, with 9 bases between. CDR3 in DNA: TGTGCCAGCAGTCTTACTACTGATACGCAGTATTTT. Translated, it gives CASSLTTDTQYF.

This clone was detected once. This chain connects TRBV7-3 to TRBJ1-1; D is unclear. This CDR3 is built from 14 residues. V was pared by 6 bases and J by 5 bases, with 16 bases between. The V gene's germline CDR1 is SGHTA and CDR2 FQGTGA. CDR3 protein: CASSPTGGPTEAFF. In nucleotides, the CDR3 is TGTGCCAGCAGTCCTACGGGAGGGCCAACTGAAGCTTTCTTT.

This sequence joins TRBV9 and TRBJ2-3; TRBD1 matches 8 bases. Germline lookup yields CDR1 SGDLS and CDR2 YYNGEE. The ends lost 0 bases at V and 4 bases at J; junction bases unmatched: 7. CDR3 length: 16 residues. This CDR3 is CASSVGAGGLADTQYF. Written as DNA, the CDR3 is TGTGCCAGCAGCGTAGGGGCAGGGGGCCTCGCAGATACGCAGTATTTT.

The J gene is TRBJ1-2, the V gene TRBV6-6; 9 bases are shared with TRBD1. The CDR3 runs to 14 residues. Trimming at V came to 6 bases and at J to 4 bases, leaving 6 bases not matched to a gene. From germline, CDR1 is MNHNY and CDR2 SVGAGI (reference sequence). This chain's CDR3 is CASSRDRGFYGYTF. CDR3 nucleotide sequence: TGTGCCAGCAGCCGCGACAGGGGGTTCTATGGCTACACCTTC.

The table lists this clone with a count of one. The gene calls are TRBV9 and TRBJ2-7; 9 nucleotides line up with TRBD1. Germline trimming cut 5 bases from V and 3 bases from J; bases unmatched to any gene: 6. The CDR3 consists of 14 residues. Germline CDR1 and CDR2: SGDLS and YYNGEE. CDR3 amino acids: CASSAGTGLYEQYF. In DNA, the CDR3 is TGTGCCAGCAGTGCCGGGACAGGGCTCTACGAGCAGTACTTC. Full variable domain (remainder filled in from reference TRBV9 and TRBJ2-7): DSGVTQTPKHLITATGQRVTLRCSPRSGDLSVYWYQQSLDQGLQFLIQYYNGEERAKGNILERFSAQQFPDLHSELNLSSLELGDSALYFCASSAGTGLYEQYFGPGTRLTVT.

The V call is TRBV7-9, the J call TRBJ2-7, with 9 bases identical to TRBD1. V lost 5 bases and J lost 2; bases outside the gene matches: 4. Germline-derived CDR1 and CDR2 are SEHNR and FQNEAQ (reference sequence). The CDR3 spans 14 residues. In DNA form, the CDR3 reads TGTGCCAGCAGCGCCCGGGACAGGGCCTACGAGCAGTACTTC. It encodes CASSARDRAYEQYF. The whole variable domain, remainder taken from reference TRBV7-9 and TRBJ2-7, is DTGVSQNPRHKITKRGQNVTFRCDPISEHNRLYWYRQTLGQGPEFLTYFQNEAQLEKSRLLSDRFSAERPKGSFSTLEIQRTEQGDSAMYLCASSARDRAYEQYFGPGTRLTVT.

The J gene is TRBJ1-2, the V gene TRBV6-1, with D uncertain. The CDR3 is 13 residues long. Germline V gives CDR1 MNHNS, CDR2 SASEGT. Trimming pared 8 bases from V and 6 bases from J, leaving 16 bases between. The DNA for the CDR3 is TGTGCCAGCTGGCCCGGCTCTCAGGATGGCTACACCTTC. Translation gives CASWPGSQDGYTF.

This rearrangement joins TRBV5-4 to TRBJ1-1; 12 bases align to TRBD1. Germline values: CDR1 SGHNT, CDR2 YYREEE (reference sequence). J lost 6 bases, V lost 5 bases, and 14 bases had no gene match. The CDR3 extends over 17 amino acids. The chain's CDR3 is CASRAGQGASGVAEAFF. In DNA, the CDR3 is TGTGCCAGCAGGGCGGGACAGGGGGCCTCCGGGGTAGCTGAAGCTTTCTTT.

This rearrangement joins TRBV14 to TRBJ1-1; D not resolved. This CDR3 is 13 amino acids long. V was clipped by 5 bases and J by 5 bases, with 12 bases between them. CDR1 and CDR2 from the germline V gene are SGHDN and FVKESK. CDR3 loop: CASSWSRGTEAFF. CDR3 nucleotide sequence: TGTGCCAGCAGCTGGAGTCGGGGAACTGAAGCTTTCTTT.

This chain uses TRBV10-3 with TRBJ2-7; perhaps TRBD1 as D (6 bases). The CDR3 loop spans 16 amino acids. The germline CDR1 and CDR2 sequences are ENHRY and SYGVKD. The V gene lost 0 bases and the J gene lost 3 bases, with 15 bases spanning the gap. This CDR3 reads CAISESWAGAHYEQYF. CDR3 DNA sequence: TGTGCCATCAGTGAGTCGTGGGCAGGGGCCCACTACGAGCAGTACTTC.

The chain combines TRBV5-1 with TRBJ2-3; 7 nucleotides match TRBD1. Trimming took 2 bases from V and 0 from J; bases not matched to a gene: 6. CDR1 SGHRS and CDR2 YFSETQ come from the germline V gene. This CDR3 region has 16 residues. The CDR3 region has the DNA TGCGCCAGCAGCTTACAGGGGACCACTAGCACAGATACGCAGTATTTT. It yields the protein CASSLQGTTSTDTQYF.

The rearrangement joins TRBV6-6 to TRBJ2-1; TRBD2 matches 9 bases. V dropped 2 bases and J dropped 6; count of bases not matched to a gene: 5. Germline CDR1 MNHNY, CDR2 SVGAGI (reference sequence). CDR3 length: 15 amino acids. This CDR3 reads CASSYGVAGANEQFF. CDR3 DNA sequence: TGTGCCAGCAGTTACGGGGTAGCGGGAGCCAATGAGCAGTTCTTC.

With regard to this clone: A junction boundary mismatches the germline segment, possibly from a read error. This chain uses TRBV7-7 with TRBJ2-5, with D tentatively TRBD1 or TRBD2 (5 bases each). CDR1 is SSHAT, CDR2 FNYEAQ, per germline (reference sequence). The CDR3 has 13 amino acids. This CDR3 is CASSFGGGETQYF. CDR3 DNA: TGTGCTAGCAGCTTTGGGGGTGGTGAGACCCAGTACTTC. Full variable domain (outside the CDR3, taken from reference TRBV7-7 and TRBJ2-5): GAGVSQSPRYKVTKRGQDVTLRCDPISSHATLYWYQQALGQGPEFLTYFNYEAQPDKSGLPSDRFSAERPEGSISTLTIQRTEQRDSAMYRCASSFGGGETQYFGPGTRLLVL.

This chain uses TRBV19 with TRBJ1-1; D call uncertain. This CDR3 comprises 11 residues. CDR1 and CDR2 (germline): LNHDA, SQIVND (reference sequence). Trimming removed 3 bases at V and 4 bases at J, with 3 bases between. The CDR3, as DNA: TGTGCCAGTAGTATTCTCACTGAAGCTTTCTTT. This gives the protein CASSILTEAFF. Complete variable domain (other parts from reference TRBV19 and TRBJ1-1): DGGITQSPKYLFRKEGQNVTLSCEQNLNHDAMYWYRQDPGQGLRLIYYSQIVNDFQKGDIAEGYSVSREKKESFPLTVTSAQKNPTAFYLCASSILTEAFFGQGTRLTVV.

V usage is TRBV4-1 and J usage is TRBJ1-2; the D gene is possibly TRBD1 (5 bases). This CDR3 has 14 residues. Germline V gene sequence: CDR1 MGHRA, CDR2 YSYEKL. Trimming took off 9 bases at V and 5 bases at J, with 19 bases between the two ends. CDR3 loop: CASRQEGATYGYTF. DNA of the CDR3: TGCGCCAGTCGCCAAGAAGGGGCGACTTATGGCTACACCTTC.

The chain has TRBV2 and TRBJ1-3; 8 nucleotides agree with TRBD1. Germline V gene lookup returns CDR1 SNHLY and CDR2 FYNNEI. J lost 2 bases, V lost 5 bases, and 2 bases had no gene match. The CDR3 runs to 14 residues. CDR3 protein: CASSLTGAGNTIYF. CDR3 sequence (DNA): TGTGCCAGCAGTTTGACAGGGGCTGGAAACACCATATATTTT.

The CDR3 is CASSPDLGGPHFQYEQYF. Written as DNA, the CDR3 is TGTGCCAGCAGCCCAGACCTAGGTGGCCCTCATTTTCAATACGAGCAGTACTTC. This sequence joins TRBV11-1 and TRBJ2-7, with D uncertain. The CDR3 totals 18 residues. Trimming pared 5 bases from V and 4 bases from J, leaving 27 bases between. Looked up from germline, CDR1 is SGHAT and CDR2 is FQDESV (reference sequence).